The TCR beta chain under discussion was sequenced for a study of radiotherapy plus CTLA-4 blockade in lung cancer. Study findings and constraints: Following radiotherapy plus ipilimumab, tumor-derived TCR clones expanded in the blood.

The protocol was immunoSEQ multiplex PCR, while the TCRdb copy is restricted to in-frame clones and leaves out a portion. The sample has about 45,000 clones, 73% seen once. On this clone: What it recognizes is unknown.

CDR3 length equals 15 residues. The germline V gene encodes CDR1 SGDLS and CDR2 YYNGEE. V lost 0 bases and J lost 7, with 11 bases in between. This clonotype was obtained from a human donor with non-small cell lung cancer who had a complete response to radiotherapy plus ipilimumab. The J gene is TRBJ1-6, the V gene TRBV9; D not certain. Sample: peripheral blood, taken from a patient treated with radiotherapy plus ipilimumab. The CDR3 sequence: CASSVGHGSNSPLHF. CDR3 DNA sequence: TGTGCCAGCAGCGTAGGCCACGGTAGCAATTCACCCCTCCACTTT.